This T cell receptor beta chain was documented in a study of T cell repertoires in cytomegalovirus infection. About the study: Alongside well-studied HLA-B-restricted CMV epitopes, recently identified HLA-C-restricted CMV epitopes were also used.

TCRdb re-analysed the reads in MiXCR, keeping a single row per CDR3 protein. The sample comprises about 830,000 distinct CDR3 sequences, over 25% of which are singletons, and around an eighth rests with the top ten. As to this clonotype: Antigen specificity is unknown.

Trimming left V 4 bases short and J 0 bases short, with 12 bases between. Germline V gives CDR1 MGHRA, CDR2 YSYEKL. CDR3 size: 15 residues. The input for sequencing was cultured CD8+ T cells from PBMCs, taken from culture after CMV antigen stimulation. The TCR comes from a human donor in good health (CMV status not recorded). Some clones in this sample may be carry-over from other donors' samples. V usage is TRBV4-1 and J usage is TRBJ1-1; D call uncertain. The CDR3 here is CASSPSKDLNTEAFF. The DNA of the CDR3 is TGCGCCAGCAGCCCCTCCAAGGATCTGAACACTGAAGCTTTCTTT.